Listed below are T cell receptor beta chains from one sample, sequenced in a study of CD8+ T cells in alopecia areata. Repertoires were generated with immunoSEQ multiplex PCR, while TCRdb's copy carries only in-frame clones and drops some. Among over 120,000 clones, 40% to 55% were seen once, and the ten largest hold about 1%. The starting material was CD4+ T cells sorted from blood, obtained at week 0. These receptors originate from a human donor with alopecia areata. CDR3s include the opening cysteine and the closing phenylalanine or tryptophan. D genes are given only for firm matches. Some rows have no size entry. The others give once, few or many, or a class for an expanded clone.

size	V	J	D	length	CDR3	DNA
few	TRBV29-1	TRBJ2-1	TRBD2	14	CSVVSGGSYNEQFF	TGCAGCGTTGTTTCGGGGGGCTCCTACAATGAGCAGTTCTTC
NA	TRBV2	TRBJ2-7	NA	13	CASRGPGEYEQYF	TGTGCCAGCAGGGGGCCAGGGGAATACGAGCAGTACTTC
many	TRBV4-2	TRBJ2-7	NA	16	CASSHSEGRPSYEQYF	TGTGCCAGCAGCCATTCCGAAGGAAGACCTTCCTACGAGCAGTACTTC
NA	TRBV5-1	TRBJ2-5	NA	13	CASSPGVQETQYF	TGCGCCAGCAGTCCGGGGGTGCAAGAGACCCAGTACTTC
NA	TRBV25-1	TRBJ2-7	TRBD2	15	CASSISGGLASEQYF	TGTGCCAGCAGTATTAGCGGGGGATTAGCCTCCGAGCAGTACTTC
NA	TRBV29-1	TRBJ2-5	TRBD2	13	CSLTSGYQETQYF	TGCAGCCTGACTAGCGGGTACCAAGAGACCCAGTACTTC
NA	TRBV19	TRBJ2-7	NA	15	CASSITGLGSYEQYF	TGTGCCAGTAGCATCACGGGACTCGGCTCCTACGAGCAGTACTTC
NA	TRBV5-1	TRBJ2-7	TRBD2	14	CASSSTGGNYEQYF	TGCGCCAGCAGCTCCACGGGGGGGAATTACGAGCAGTACTTC
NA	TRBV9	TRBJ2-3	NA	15	CASSVTDYSTDTQYF	TGTGCCAGCAGCGTAACAGACTATAGCACAGATACGCAGTATTTT
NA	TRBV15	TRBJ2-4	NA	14	CATSPGQAKNIQYF	TGTGCCACCAGCCCGGGGCAAGCCAAAAACATTCAGTACTTC
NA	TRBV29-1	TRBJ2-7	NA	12	CSVENRDYEQYF	TGCAGCGTTGAAAACAGGGACTACGAGCAGTACTTC
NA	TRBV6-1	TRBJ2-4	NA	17	CASSEPARSFAKNIQYF	TGTGCCAGCAGTGAACCGGCCAGGTCGTTCGCCAAAAACATTCAGTACTTC
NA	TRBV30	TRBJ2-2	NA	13	CAWSGGFTGELFF	TGTGCCTGGAGTGGAGGCTTTACCGGGGAGCTGTTTTTT
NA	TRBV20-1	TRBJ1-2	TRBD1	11	CSAINRGGYTF	TGCAGTGCTATAAACAGGGGGGGCTACACCTTC
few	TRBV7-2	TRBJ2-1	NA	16	CASSPASDVPYNEQFF	TGTGCCAGCAGCCCAGCGTCGGATGTGCCCTACAATGAGCAGTTCTTC
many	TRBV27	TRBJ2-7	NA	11	CASSFVEEQYF	TGTGCCAGCAGTTTCGTAGAAGAGCAGTACTTC
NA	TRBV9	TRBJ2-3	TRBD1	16	CASSTRTGEGTDTQYF	TGTGCCAGCAGCACCAGGACAGGGGAAGGTACAGATACGCAGTATTTT
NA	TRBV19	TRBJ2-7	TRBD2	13	CASSTSGGGEQYF	TGTGCCAGCTCCACTAGCGGAGGAGGGGAGCAGTACTTC
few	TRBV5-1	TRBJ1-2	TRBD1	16	CASSSSRGQTSRGYTF	TGCGCCAGCAGCTCGTCCCGGGGACAGACCTCTCGGGGCTACACCTTC
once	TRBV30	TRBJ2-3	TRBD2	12	CAWSGTSSAQYF	TGTGCCTGGAGTGGGACTAGCAGTGCGCAGTATTTT
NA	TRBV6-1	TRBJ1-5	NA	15	CASSEAWVSNQPQHF	TGTGCCAGCAGTGAAGCGTGGGTTAGCAATCAGCCCCAGCATTTT
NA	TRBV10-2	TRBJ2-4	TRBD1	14	CASSGQGALGIQYF	TGCGCCAGCAGTGGACAGGGGGCGCTCGGTATTCAGTACTTC
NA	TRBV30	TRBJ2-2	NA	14	CASSGQVLTGELFF	TGTGCCTCCAGTGGGCAGGTCCTGACCGGGGAGCTGTTTTTT
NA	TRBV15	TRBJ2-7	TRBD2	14	CATSPRLAAYEQYF	TGTGCCACCAGCCCTCGACTAGCGGCCTACGAGCAGTACTTC
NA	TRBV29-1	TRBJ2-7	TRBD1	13	CSVEGQGRNEQYF	TGCAGCGTTGAAGGACAGGGGCGGAACGAGCAGTACTTC
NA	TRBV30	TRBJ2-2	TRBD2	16	CAWRATSGRGYWELFF	TGTGCCTGGAGGGCAACTAGCGGGAGGGGGTATTGGGAGCTGTTTTTT
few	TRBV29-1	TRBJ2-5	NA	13	CSVVSGVGETQYF	TGCAGCGTTGTTTCGGGGGTCGGAGAGACCCAGTACTTC
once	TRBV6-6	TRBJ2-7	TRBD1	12	CATRTGFHEQYF	TGTGCCACCCGGACAGGGTTCCACGAGCAGTACTTC
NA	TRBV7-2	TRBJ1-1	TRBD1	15	CASSSSKTGPYEAFF	TGTGCCAGCAGCTCCTCAAAGACAGGGCCCTATGAAGCTTTCTTT
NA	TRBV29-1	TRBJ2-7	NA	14	CSVIQAGASYEQYF	TGCAGCGTTATACAGGCCGGGGCTTCCTACGAGCAGTACTTC
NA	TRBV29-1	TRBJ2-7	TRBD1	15	CSVNDRTGGRYEQYF	TGCAGCGTGAACGATCGGACAGGGGGTAGGTACGAGCAGTACTTC
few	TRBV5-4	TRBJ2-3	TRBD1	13	CASNQQGADTQYF	TGTGCCAGCAACCAACAGGGGGCAGATACGCAGTATTTT
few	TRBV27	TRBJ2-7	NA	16	CASSRPGTGGLYEQYF	TGTGCCAGCAGCCGCCCGGGGACCGGGGGGCTCTACGAGCAGTACTTC
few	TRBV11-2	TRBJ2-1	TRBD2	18	CASRASTSGRGKDNEQFF	TGTGCCAGCAGGGCCTCGACTAGCGGGAGAGGGAAGGACAATGAGCAGTTCTTC
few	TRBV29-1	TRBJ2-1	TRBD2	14	CSARTSGRRNEQFF	TGCAGCGCCCGGACTAGCGGGAGAAGGAATGAGCAGTTCTTC
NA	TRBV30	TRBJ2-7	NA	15	CAWSDIFKSSYEQYF	TGTGCCTGGAGTGATATTTTCAAGAGCTCCTACGAGCAGTACTTC
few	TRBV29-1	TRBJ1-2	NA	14	CSVELVGTNYGYTF	TGCAGCGTTGAGCTGGTCGGGACTAACTATGGCTACACCTTC
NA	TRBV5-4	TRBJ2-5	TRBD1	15	CASSPKGQGIETQYF	TGTGCCAGCAGCCCCAAGGGACAGGGGATTGAGACCCAGTACTTC
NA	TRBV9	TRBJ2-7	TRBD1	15	CASSVTGTGMGEQYF	TGTGCCAGCAGCGTGACCGGGACAGGGATGGGCGAGCAGTACTTC
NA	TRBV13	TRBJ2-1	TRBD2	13	CASSLVREGGQFF	TGTGCCAGCAGCTTAGTGCGGGAGGGCGGGCAGTTCTTC
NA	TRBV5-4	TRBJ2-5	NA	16	CASSLLAGASEETQYF	TGTGCCAGCAGCTTGTTGGCAGGGGCTAGTGAAGAGACCCAGTACTTC
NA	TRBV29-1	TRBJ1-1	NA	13	CSVEQVLNTEAFF	TGCAGCGTGGAACAGGTCTTGAACACTGAAGCTTTCTTT
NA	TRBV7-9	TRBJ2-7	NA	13	CASSLDTSEEQYF	TGTGCCAGCAGCTTAGACACCTCTGAGGAGCAGTACTTC
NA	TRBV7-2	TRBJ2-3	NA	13	CASSLGATDTQYF	TGTGCCAGCAGCTTAGGGGCCACAGATACGCAGTATTTT
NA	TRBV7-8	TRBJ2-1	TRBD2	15	CASTRLAGGYNEQFF	TGTGCCAGCACCCGACTAGCGGGAGGATACAATGAGCAGTTCTTC
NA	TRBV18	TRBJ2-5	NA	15	CASSPPGTFQETQYF	TGTGCCAGCTCACCACCAGGGACTTTCCAAGAGACCCAGTACTTC
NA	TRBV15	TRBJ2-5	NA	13	CATSPGVEETQYF	TGTGCCACCAGCCCGGGAGTGGAAGAGACCCAGTACTTC
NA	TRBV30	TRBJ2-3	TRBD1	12	CAWDRGSNTQYF	TGTGCCTGGGACAGGGGCTCGAATACGCAGTATTTT
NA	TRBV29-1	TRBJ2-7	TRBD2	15	CSVLRLAGVYYEQYF	TGCAGCGTCCTGCGACTAGCGGGGGTTTACTACGAGCAGTACTTC
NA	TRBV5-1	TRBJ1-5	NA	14	CASSLGGVSQPQHF	TGCGCCAGCAGCCTCGGGGGGGTGTCACAGCCCCAGCATTTT